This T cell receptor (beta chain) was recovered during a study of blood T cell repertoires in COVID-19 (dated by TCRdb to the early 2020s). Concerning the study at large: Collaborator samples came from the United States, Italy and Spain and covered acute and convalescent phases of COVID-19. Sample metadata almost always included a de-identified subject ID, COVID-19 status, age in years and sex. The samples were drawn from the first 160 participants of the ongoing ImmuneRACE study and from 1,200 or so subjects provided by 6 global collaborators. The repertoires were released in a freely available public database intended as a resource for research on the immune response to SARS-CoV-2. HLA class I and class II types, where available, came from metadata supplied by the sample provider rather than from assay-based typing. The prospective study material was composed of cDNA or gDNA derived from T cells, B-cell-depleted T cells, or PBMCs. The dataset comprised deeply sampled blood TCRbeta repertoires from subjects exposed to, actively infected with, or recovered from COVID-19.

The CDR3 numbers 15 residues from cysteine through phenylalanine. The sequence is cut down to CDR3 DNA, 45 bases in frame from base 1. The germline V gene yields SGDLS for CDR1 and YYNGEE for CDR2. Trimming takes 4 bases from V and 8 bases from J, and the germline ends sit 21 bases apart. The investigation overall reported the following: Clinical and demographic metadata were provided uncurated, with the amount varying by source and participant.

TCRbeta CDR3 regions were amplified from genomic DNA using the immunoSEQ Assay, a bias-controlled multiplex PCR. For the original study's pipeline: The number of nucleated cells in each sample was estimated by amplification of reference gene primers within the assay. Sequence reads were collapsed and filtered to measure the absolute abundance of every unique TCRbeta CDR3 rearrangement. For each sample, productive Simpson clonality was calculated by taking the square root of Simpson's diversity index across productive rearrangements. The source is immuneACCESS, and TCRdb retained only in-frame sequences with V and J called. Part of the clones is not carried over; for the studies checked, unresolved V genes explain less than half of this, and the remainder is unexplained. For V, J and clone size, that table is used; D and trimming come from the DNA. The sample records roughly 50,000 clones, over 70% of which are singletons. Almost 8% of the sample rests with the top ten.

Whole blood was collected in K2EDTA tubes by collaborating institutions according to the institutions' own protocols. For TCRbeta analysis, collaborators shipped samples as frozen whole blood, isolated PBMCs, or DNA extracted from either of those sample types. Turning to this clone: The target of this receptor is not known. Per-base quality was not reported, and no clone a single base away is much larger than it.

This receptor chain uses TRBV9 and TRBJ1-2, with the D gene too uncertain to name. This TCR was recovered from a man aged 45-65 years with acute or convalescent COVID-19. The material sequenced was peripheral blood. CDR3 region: CASSRYLGESSGYTF. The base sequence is TGTGCCAGCAGCCGTTACCTTGGGGAGTCGAGCGGCTACACCTTC.